A single sample is the source of the 16 T cell receptor beta chains below, sequenced in a study of blood T cell repertoires in COVID-19. The method was immunoSEQ multiplex PCR; TCRdb's version includes in-frame clones alone and lacks a portion of them. The sample shows about 260,000 clones, 80% to 90% of them seen only once. The sequencing sample was made of peripheral blood. Receptors were obtained from a middle-aged woman who had recovered from COVID-19.

V usage is TRBV4-3 and J usage is TRBJ1-1, with TRBD1 matching 10 bases. CDR3 length equals 16 residues. Per the germline V gene, CDR1 is LGHNA and CDR2 is YSLEER. The V gene end was trimmed by 4 bases and the J gene end by 3 bases; junction bases not matched to a gene: 8. CDR3 amino acids: CASSRGTGVLDTEAFF. DNA of the CDR3: TGCGCCAGCAGCCGCGGGACAGGGGTACTGGACACTGAAGCTTTCTTT.

DNA of the CDR3: TGTGCCAGCAGCCAACTACCGGGACAGCTCTCTGGAAACACCATATATTTT. The encoded protein is CASSQLPGQLSGNTIYF. V and J are TRBV3-1 (or the pseudogene TRBV3-2) and TRBJ1-3; 7 nucleotides match TRBD1. V gave up 2 bases and J gave up 0 bases; unmatched junction bases: 7. Germline assignment: CDR1 LGHDT and CDR2 YNNKEL (reference sequence). There are 17 residues in the CDR3.

The V call is TRBV10-3, the J call TRBJ1-2; no clear D. The V gene lost 0 bases and the J gene lost 8 bases, with 19 bases spanning the gap. Germline V gives CDR1 ENHRY, CDR2 SYGVKD. The CDR3 covers 16 residues. In nucleotides, the CDR3 is TGTGCCATCAGTGAGTCAGGAGGGCGGCGTGTGAGGGGCTACACCTTC. It translates to CAISESGGRRVRGYTF.

This clone was counted once. V and J are TRBV4-2 and TRBJ2-2; 9 positions match TRBD1. The CDR3 extends over 18 amino acids. The V gene end was trimmed by 3 bases and the J gene end by 5 bases; junction bases not matched to a gene: 13. CDR1 and CDR2 (germline): LGHNA, YNFKEQ. The CDR3 coding sequence is TGTGCCAGCAGCCATCCGGGAGTCGGACAGGGGCAAACCGGGGAGCTGTTTTTT. Residues: CASSHPGVGQGQTGELFF.

The chain has TRBV6-4 and TRBJ1-5; TRBD1 aligns across 9 bases. The CDR3 loop spans 14 amino acids. The J segment lost 2 bases and the V segment lost 8 bases, leaving 4 bases of the junction unmatched. The germline V gene encodes CDR1 MRHNA and CDR2 SNTAGT. CDR3 bases: TGTGCCAGCCGGGACAGGGTTGGCAATCAGCCCCAGCATTTT. Translated, it gives CASRDRVGNQPQHF.

This chain joins TRBV12-3 or TRBV12-4 and TRBJ2-7; the match to TRBD2 covers 7 bases. CDR3 size: 13 residues. V gave up 0 bases and J gave up 6 bases; unmatched junction bases: 2. The CDR3 is CASSLAGGSEQYF. The CDR3 DNA follows: TGTGCCAGCAGTTTAGCGGGCGGGAGCGAGCAGTACTTC.

This chain joins TRBV10-3 and TRBJ1-1; 9 positions agree with TRBD1. This CDR3 contains 15 residues. The germline CDR1 and CDR2 sequences are ENHRY and SYGVKD. The V gene end was trimmed by 1 base and the J gene end by 7 bases; junction bases not matched to a gene: 7. CDR3 sequence (DNA): TGTGCCATCAGTGAGTACGGGACAGGGATCGGTGAAGCTTTCTTT. Protein sequence: CAISEYGTGIGEAFF.

This clone was counted between two and nine times. The chain joins TRBV5-1 to TRBJ1-2; 7 bases map to TRBD1. The V gene end was trimmed by 7 bases and the J gene end by 10 bases; junction bases not matched to a gene: 10. CDR3 length: 12 amino acids. CDR1 SGHRS and CDR2 YFSETQ come from the germline V gene. The CDR3 loop is CASPPGGQNYTF. CDR3 coding DNA: TGCGCCAGCCCCCCCGGGGGACAGAACTACACCTTC.

The gene calls are TRBV7-8 and TRBJ2-1, with 8 bases identical to TRBD1. The CDR3 consists of 19 residues. Unmatched junction bases numbered 18, after V lost 5 bases and J lost 3 bases. Germline CDR1 is SGHVS and CDR2 is FQNEAQ. The DNA of the CDR3 is TGTGCCAGCAGCCCTCTTAGGGTCGGAGACAGGGGAGGCTACAATGAGCAGTTCTTC. It specifies CASSPLRVGDRGGYNEQFF.

The chain couples TRBV10-1 to TRBJ1-5; D is possibly TRBD1 (6 bases). Germline CDR1 is WNHNN and CDR2 is SYGVQD (reference sequence). The CDR3 is 17 amino acids. Trimming cost V 5 bases and J 5 bases, with 22 bases left between them. CDR3 DNA: TGCGCCAGCAGTCTTGAAGACAGGACGAAGACGGATCAGCCCCAGCATTTT. Protein: CASSLEDRTKTDQPQHF.

This chain links TRBV13 with TRBJ2-5; 9 bases align to TRBD2. V shed 3 bases, J shed 5 bases, and the junction held 4 bases outside the gene matches. There are 14 residues in the CDR3. Germline V gene sequence: CDR1 PRHDT, CDR2 FYEKMQ (reference sequence). CDR3 DNA: TGTGCCAGCAGCTTCAGCGGGGGGTGGGAGACCCAGTACTTC. This sequence encodes CASSFSGGWETQYF.

V and J are TRBV12-5 and TRBJ1-2; D remains ambiguous. Trimming shortened V by 6 bases and J by 4 bases, and 15 bases separated the two germline ends. The CDR3 is made up of 14 amino acids. The V gene's germline CDR1 is LGHNT and CDR2 FRNRAP. The CDR3 DNA reads TGTGCTAGTGGCCGCCAAGGGAGCTTCTATGGCTACACCTTC. Amino acid sequence: CASGRQGSFYGYTF.

The gene calls are TRBV18 and TRBJ2-7; D ambiguous. V was trimmed by 1 base and J by 1 base, leaving 5 bases between them. The germline CDR1 and CDR2 sequences are KGHSH and LQKENI. The CDR3 is 13 amino acids. CDR3 nucleotide sequence: TGTGCCAGCTCACCACTAAATTCCTACGAGCAGTACTTC. As protein: CASSPLNSYEQYF.

This rearrangement joins TRBV7-2 to TRBJ2-5, with TRBD1 as a possible D gene (6 bases). V was pared by 1 base and J by 4 bases, with 16 bases between. This CDR3 has 16 residues. Germline CDR1 is SGHTA and CDR2 is FQGNSA. In nucleotides, the CDR3 is TGTGCCAGCAGCTTAGACAGGGCCCTTGGGGGAGAGACCCAGTACTTC. Encoded protein: CASSLDRALGGETQYF. The full variable domain, its missing parts supplied by reference TRBV7-2 and TRBJ2-5, is GAGVSQSPSNKVTEKGKDVELRCDPISGHTALYWYRQSLGQGLEFLIYFQGNSAPDKSGLPSDRFSAERTGGSVSTLTIQRTQQEDSAVYLCASSLDRALGGETQYFGPGTRLLVL.

This chain connects TRBV7-2 to TRBJ1-2; TRBD1 aligns across 7 bases. The V gene's germline CDR1 is SGHTA and CDR2 FQGNSA. V lost 0 bases to trimming and J lost 3 bases; unmatched junction nucleotides: 4. The CDR3 is made up of 15 amino acids. This chain's CDR3 is CASSLAPGGYYGYTF. The CDR3 DNA sequence: TGTGCCAGCAGCTTAGCGCCAGGGGGATACTATGGCTACACCTTC. Combining the CDR3 with reference TRBV7-2 and TRBJ1-2 gives the whole variable domain GAGVSQSPSNKVTEKGKDVELRCDPISGHTALYWYRQSLGQGLEFLIYFQGNSAPDKSGLPSDRFSAERTGGSVSTLTIQRTQQEDSAVYLCASSLAPGGYYGYTFGSGTRLTVV.

This clone was detected only once. This sequence joins TRBV6-5 and TRBJ1-4; D is undetermined. The V gene lost 7 bases and the J gene lost 3 bases, with 12 bases spanning the gap. Germline V gene lookup returns CDR1 MNHEY and CDR2 SVGAGI. The CDR3 covers 14 residues. CDR3 in amino acids: CASNHGRANEKLFF. In DNA form, the CDR3 reads TGTGCCAGCAACCATGGGAGAGCTAATGAAAAACTGTTTTTT.